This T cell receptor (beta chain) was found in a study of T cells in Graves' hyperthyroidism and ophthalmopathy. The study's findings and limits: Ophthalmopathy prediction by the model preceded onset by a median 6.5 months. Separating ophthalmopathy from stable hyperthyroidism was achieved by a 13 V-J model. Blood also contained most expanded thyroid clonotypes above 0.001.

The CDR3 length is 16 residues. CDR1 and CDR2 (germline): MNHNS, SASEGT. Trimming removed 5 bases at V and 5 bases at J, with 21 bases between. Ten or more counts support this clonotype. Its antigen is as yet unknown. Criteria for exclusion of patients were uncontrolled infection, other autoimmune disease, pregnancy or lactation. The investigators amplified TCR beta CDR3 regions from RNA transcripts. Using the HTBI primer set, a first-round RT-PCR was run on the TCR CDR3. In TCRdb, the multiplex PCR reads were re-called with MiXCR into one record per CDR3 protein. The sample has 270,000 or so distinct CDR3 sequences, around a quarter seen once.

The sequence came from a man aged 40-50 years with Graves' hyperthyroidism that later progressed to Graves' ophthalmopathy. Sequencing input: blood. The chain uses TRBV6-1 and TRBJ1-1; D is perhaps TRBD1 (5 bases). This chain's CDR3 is CASSQPLAGRWTEAFF. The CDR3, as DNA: TGTGCCAGCAGTCAACCGTTAGCAGGGCGTTGGACTGAAGCTTTCTTT.